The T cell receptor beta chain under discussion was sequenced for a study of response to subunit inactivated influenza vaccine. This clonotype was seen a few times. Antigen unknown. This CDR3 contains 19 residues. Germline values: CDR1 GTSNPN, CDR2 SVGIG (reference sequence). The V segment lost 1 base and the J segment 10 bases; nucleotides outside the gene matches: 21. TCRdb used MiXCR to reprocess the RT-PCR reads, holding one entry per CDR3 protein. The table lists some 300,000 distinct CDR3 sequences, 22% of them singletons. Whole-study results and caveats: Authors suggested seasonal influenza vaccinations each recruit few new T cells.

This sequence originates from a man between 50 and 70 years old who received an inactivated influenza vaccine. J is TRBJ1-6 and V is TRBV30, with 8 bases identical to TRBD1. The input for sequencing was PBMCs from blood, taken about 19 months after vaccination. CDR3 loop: CAWSALWGLTQGVRSPLHF. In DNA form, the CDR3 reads TGTGCCTGGAGTGCCCTATGGGGACTGACACAGGGGGTTCGGTCACCCCTCCACTTT.